Listed below are T cell receptor beta chains from one sample, sequenced in a study of blood T cell repertoires in COVID-19. Profiling relied on immunoSEQ multiplex PCR, and the TCRdb table lists in-frame clones only, not all of them. Counted here are just over 90,000 clones, around four fifths occurring once; the ten biggest clones make up around 15%. The sample comprised peripheral blood. All receptors derive from a human donor in a cohort sampled during active COVID-19. The CDR3 runs from the conserved cysteine through the conserved F or W. Clone size is given for some rows only: seen once, a few or many times, or a class if the clone is expanded.

J gene: TRBJ2-3
V gene: TRBV7-2
clone size: -
CDR3 protein: CASSLEGTSGRARHTQYF

J gene: TRBJ1-2
V gene: TRBV28
clone size: few
CDR3 protein: CASSPLDTYYGYTF

J gene: TRBJ1-1
V gene: TRBV10-1
clone size: -
CDR3 protein: CASRPGQGLNTEAFF

J gene: TRBJ2-2
V gene: TRBV2
clone size: -
CDR3 protein: CASTKDRGPTGELFF

J gene: TRBJ2-7
V gene: TRBV6-4
clone size: -
CDR3 protein: CASTVGGGVDVYEQYF

J gene: TRBJ2-3
V gene: TRBV20-1
clone size: -
CDR3 protein: CSSSGTSGGHTDTQYF

J gene: TRBJ2-7
V gene: TRBV27
clone size: -
CDR3 protein: CASSIQGGGGPYEQYF

J gene: TRBJ2-3
V gene: TRBV11-3
clone size: once
CDR3 protein: CASGTGGRGNTQYF

J gene: TRBJ2-7
V gene: TRBV7-9
clone size: -
CDR3 protein: CASSPGTGYYEQYF

J gene: TRBJ2-1
V gene: TRBV29-1
clone size: -
CDR3 protein: CSLRPGGRYNEQFF

J gene: TRBJ2-2
V gene: TRBV3-1/TRBV3-2
clone size: -
CDR3 protein: CASTRRQGGTGELFF

J gene: TRBJ1-4
V gene: TRBV5-1
clone size: -
CDR3 protein: CASSLIGRGENEKLFF

J gene: TRBJ2-5
V gene: TRBV6-6
clone size: -
CDR3 protein: CALSEGGGQETQYF

J gene: TRBJ2-1
V gene: TRBV29-1
clone size: -
CDR3 protein: CSVGTGGRNEQFF

J gene: TRBJ2-5
V gene: TRBV2
clone size: -
CDR3 protein: CASSESVGTQYF

J gene: TRBJ2-3
V gene: TRBV6-4
clone size: -
CDR3 protein: CASSALQPGLAGVDTQYF

J gene: TRBJ2-7
V gene: TRBV27
clone size: once
CDR3 protein: CASSPPGDSYEQYF

J gene: TRBJ2-1
V gene: TRBV6-6
clone size: -
CDR3 protein: CASSYSVAGNEQFF

J gene: TRBJ1-2
V gene: TRBV3-1/TRBV3-2
clone size: -
CDR3 protein: CASSQGPGTGGTF

J gene: TRBJ1-1
V gene: TRBV5-1
clone size: -
CDR3 protein: CASSGQGATEAFF

J gene: TRBJ2-7
V gene: TRBV12-3/TRBV12-4
clone size: -
CDR3 protein: CASSARQGYEQYF

J gene: TRBJ2-7
V gene: TRBV5-4
clone size: -
CDR3 protein: CASSLAGGSPEQYF

J gene: TRBJ2-1
V gene: TRBV5-1
clone size: -
CDR3 protein: CASSYSGGNEQFF

J gene: TRBJ1-5
V gene: TRBV6-2/TRBV6-3
clone size: -
CDR3 protein: CASSRPAQGTGQPQHF

J gene: TRBJ2-7
V gene: TRBV2
clone size: once
CDR3 protein: CASSLSYEQYF

J gene: TRBJ1-2
V gene: TRBV20-1
clone size: -
CDR3 protein: CSASTGTSYGYTF

J gene: TRBJ1-5
V gene: TRBV2
clone size: -
CDR3 protein: CASSLIRDRDIEPQHF

J gene: TRBJ1-1
V gene: TRBV6-1
clone size: few
CDR3 protein: CASSEWGLAFF

J gene: TRBJ2-2
V gene: TRBV5-6
clone size: -
CDR3 protein: CASSLDGTGLTGELFF

J gene: TRBJ2-7
V gene: TRBV6-1
clone size: once
CDR3 protein: CASSVKREAGTIFSYEQYF

J gene: TRBJ1-3
V gene: TRBV9
clone size: few
CDR3 protein: CASSVEGGSGNTIYF

J gene: TRBJ1-2
V gene: TRBV28
clone size: once
CDR3 protein: CASRPINRGRKGYTF

J gene: TRBJ1-1
V gene: TRBV28
clone size: -
CDR3 protein: CASSLIGRVEAFF

J gene: TRBJ2-7
V gene: TRBV28
clone size: -
CDR3 protein: CASSLSLPSAGSRSF

J gene: TRBJ2-7
V gene: TRBV5-1
clone size: -
CDR3 protein: CASSVDSSREQYF

J gene: TRBJ2-6
V gene: TRBV19
clone size: -
CDR3 protein: CASAKRTRDSGANVLTF

J gene: TRBJ2-1
V gene: TRBV2
clone size: once
CDR3 protein: CASSELGRADEQFF

J gene: TRBJ1-1
V gene: TRBV7-9
clone size: -
CDR3 protein: CASSLIPVGAGTEAFF

J gene: TRBJ1-2
V gene: TRBV5-1
clone size: -
CDR3 protein: CASSLEDFTQNYGYTF

J gene: TRBJ1-3
V gene: TRBV11-2
clone size: once
CDR3 protein: CASSASGTGGANTIYF

J gene: TRBJ2-2
V gene: TRBV6-1
clone size: -
CDR3 protein: CASSATSGRNTGELFF

J gene: TRBJ2-5
V gene: TRBV5-1
clone size: -
CDR3 protein: CASSKGTSGGQETQYF

J gene: TRBJ2-7
V gene: TRBV24-1
clone size: -
CDR3 protein: CATSDGGRGTSYEQYF

J gene: TRBJ1-5
V gene: TRBV15
clone size: few
CDR3 protein: CATSRGRNQPQHF

J gene: TRBJ2-7
V gene: TRBV7-2
clone size: -
CDR3 protein: CASSLASSGAPYEQYF

J gene: TRBJ2-5
V gene: TRBV14
clone size: -
CDR3 protein: CASSQGVQETQYF

J gene: TRBJ2-1
V gene: TRBV5-1
clone size: once
CDR3 protein: CASMASSGGNEQFF

J gene: TRBJ2-2
V gene: TRBV19
clone size: -
CDR3 protein: CASSIEGTGELFF

J gene: TRBJ2-7
V gene: TRBV28
clone size: few
CDR3 protein: CASKGGESYEQYF

J gene: TRBJ1-2
V gene: TRBV6-1
clone size: -
CDR3 protein: CASSESGHGYGYTF

J gene: TRBJ1-1
V gene: TRBV12-3/TRBV12-4
clone size: many
CDR3 protein: CASSLQGRVEAFF

J gene: TRBJ2-7
V gene: TRBV6-5
clone size: -
CDR3 protein: CASSYKGLASLEQYF

J gene: TRBJ2-1
V gene: TRBV28
clone size: -
CDR3 protein: CASSGLAGGGYNEQFF

J gene: TRBJ2-4
V gene: TRBV5-6
clone size: -
CDR3 protein: CASSLGLRVAKNIQYF

J gene: TRBJ1-2
V gene: TRBV5-6
clone size: -
CDR3 protein: CASSLIGGAYGYTF